This TCR beta chain was found in a study of CD8 T cells in Susac syndrome (dated by TCRdb to between 2017 and 2020). About the full investigation: Whether CD8+ T cell activation and differentiation in Susac syndrome was antigen driven was tested using repertoire sequencing. Clonality of the CD8+ T cell repertoire was compared between over 10 healthy donors, roughly 14 Susac syndrome patients and roughly 16 multiple sclerosis patients.

The full study reports these points: The number of individuals in the TCR sequencing and HLA analysis was recognized as being relatively small.

RNA was extracted with the RNeasy kit and about 0.45 to 1 ug was reverse transcribed using random hexamers. TCR beta CDR3 regions were amplified with the immunoSEQ multiplex PCR assay covering 54 Vbeta and 13 Jbeta segments. PCR amplification bias was corrected by using a synthetic template baseline for primer optimization and computational correction. Per the source publication's procedure: Reads were assigned to V, D and J genes according to IMGT and analyzed in immunoSEQ Analyzer, with only productive sequences retained. Clonality was calculated as one minus the Shannon entropy normalized by log2 of the number of productive unique sequences. For each patient and control, public and private clones were evaluated among the 100 most prevalent clones. Clones were defined as Susac-specific when absent from the healthy and MS cohorts, from approximately 1,100 published viral clones and from other ImmuneACCESS disease sequences. Using fastp trimming at Q25 and MiXCR clonotype assembly, TCRdb reanalyzed the public sequencing data and kept in-frame beta chains. Each entry merges the rows of one CDR3 protein and shows their most common DNA and genes. TCRdb, not the original authors, processed these V and J calls. In all, the sample holds some 150,000 distinct CDR3 sequences, and about 94% of those were seen once. The ten largest clones represent around 0.21% of the sample.

About this clonotype itself: Its antigen is unknown. No much larger clone exists at a distance of one base, and base qualities are not known.

High-throughput TCR beta sequencing profiled peripheral blood CD8+ and CD4+ T cells from healthy donors, Susac syndrome patients and multiple sclerosis patients. Treatment-naive patients with stable or active relapsing-remitting disease fulfilling revised McDonald criteria were used as multiple sclerosis controls. CD8+ TEMRA cells were enriched by FACS, while bulk CD8+ and CD4+ T cells were purified by magnetic negative isolation. Blood was drawn into EDTA tubes, processed within 24 hours, and PBMCs were isolated by density gradient centrifugation. PBMCs destined for TCR sequencing were cryopreserved in liquid nitrogen and later thawed in a 37 °C water bath. The sorted or isolated CD4+, CD8+ and CD8+ TEMRA cells had a purity of 90% or higher. Trimming takes 8 bases off V and 1 base off J; junction bases not matched to a gene: 8. The CDR3 runs 15 amino acids, cysteine and phenylalanine included. CDR3 DNA only is kept here, 45 bases in frame from base 1.

Sequenced material: CD8+ T cells from PBMCs. This chain is built from TRBV12-3 or TRBV12-4 and TRBJ2-3, with 8 central nucleotides matching TRBD2. The receptor's source is a human donor with multiple sclerosis. The CDR3 corresponds to CASGGAGVRTDTQYF. The DNA is as follows: TGTGCCAGCGGGGGAGCGGGGGTGCGCACAGATACGCAGTATTTT.